This T cell receptor (beta chain) was profiled in a study of blood T cell repertoires in COVID-19. About the study: Acute and convalescent COVID-19 specimens originated in the United States, Italy and Spain. PBMCs, B-cell-depleted T cells, or T cells provided the cDNA or gDNA that made up the material.

Authors' analysis steps: Reference gene primers were amplified, and this amplification served to estimate nucleated cell counts. Produced via immunoSEQ multiplex PCR; TCRdb's table is partial and in-frame only. That table is the source of V, J and clone size, and D and trimming were worked out from the DNA. The sample carries approximately 290,000 clones, approximately 90% recorded once. The CDR3 consists of 12 residues. Trimming at V came to 4 bases and at J to 5 bases, leaving 3 bases not matched to a gene. Per the germline V gene, CDR1 is SGHKS and CDR2 is YYEKEE (reference sequence). The clonotype originates from a young man with acute or convalescent COVID-19. Sequencing was performed on peripheral blood. This rearrangement joins TRBV5-5 to TRBJ2-7; 7 bases map to TRBD2. This CDR3 is CASSLGLDEQYF. DNA for the CDR3: TGTGCCAGCAGCCTAGGACTAGACGAGCAGTACTTC.